This T cell receptor (beta chain) was obtained from a study of OX40 agonist ivuxolimab in advanced cancers. Study as a whole: Dose-escalation patients had hepatocellular carcinoma, melanoma, renal cell or head and neck cancer. Study-level points and caveats: Partial responders at 0.1-3.0 mg/kg had among the lowest clonal expansion.

This CDR3 is built from 17 residues. Germline-derived CDR1 and CDR2 are SGHRS and YFSETQ. V lost 4 bases, J lost 2 bases, and 22 bases lay in between. Points on this clone: The antigen is undetermined.

TCRdb keeps only in-frame clones here, not all; method: immunoSEQ multiplex PCR. The table has about 45,000 clones, about nine tenths seen once. The source was CD4+ or CD8+ T cells sorted from blood, collected in a trial of the OX40 agonist ivuxolimab. The TCR comes from an adult with an advanced solid tumor such as melanoma, head and neck, liver or kidney cancer. This chain connects TRBV5-1 to TRBJ2-7; a weak D match, TRBD1 (5 bases). CDR3 DNA sequence: TGCGCCAGCAGCCAGGGTTTTACCAACTCGGCCACCTACGAGCAGTACTTC. As protein: CASSQGFTNSATYEQYF.